The next 17 T cell receptor beta chains were all read from a single sample in a study of neurological immune-mediated disorders. TCRdb processed the 5' RACE reads anew with MiXCR; each CDR3 protein has one entry. The data hold around 78,000 distinct CDR3 sequences, with 17% observed a single time. Sample: PBMCs. Receptor source: a woman between 40 and 50 years old in good health.

V and J are TRBV7-2 and TRBJ2-2; 12 nucleotides line up with TRBD2. The germline CDR1 and CDR2 sequences are SGHTA and FQGNSA. CDR3 length: 19 amino acids. V trimming: 4 bases; J trimming: 6 bases; junction bases outside the gene matches: 15. The CDR3 bases are TGTGCCAGCAGCTCGCCCAACGGCCTAGCGGGGGGGCGCGCCGGGGAGCTGTTTTTT. Its translation: CASSSPNGLAGGRAGELFF. The full variable domain, completed using reference TRBV7-2 and TRBJ2-2, is GAGVSQSPSNKVTEKGKDVELRCDPISGHTALYWYRQSLGQGLEFLIYFQGNSAPDKSGLPSDRFSAERTGGSVSTLTIQRTQQEDSAVYLCASSSPNGLAGGRAGELFFGEGSRLTVL.

V and J are TRBV19 and TRBJ2-1, with D possibly matching TRBD1 (5 bases). There are 16 residues in the CDR3. Trimming removed 1 base at V and 5 bases at J, with 15 bases between. The V gene's germline CDR1 is LNHDA and CDR2 SQIVND (reference sequence). This chain's CDR3 is CASSIVHLGENNEQFF. The CDR3 region has the DNA TGTGCCAGTAGTATAGTTCACCTAGGGGAAAACAATGAGCAGTTCTTC.

This clonotype was seen many times. V and J are TRBV5-1 and TRBJ2-3; 7 bases are shared with TRBD1. Germline loops: CDR1 SGHRS, CDR2 YFSETQ. The CDR3 is made up of 13 amino acids. J gave up 1 base and V 8 bases, and 4 bases lay outside the gene matches. Written as DNA, the CDR3 is TGCGCCAGTAGCACAGGGGGCACAGATACGCAGTATTTT. Its translation is CASSTGGTDTQYF.

V is TRBV20-1 and J is TRBJ2-7; 12 nucleotides match TRBD2. From germline, CDR1 is DFQATT and CDR2 SNEGSKA (reference sequence). The CDR3 spans 15 residues. The V and J ends lost 6 bases and 0 bases, in that order; junction bases with no gene match: 6. DNA for the CDR3: TGCAGTGCCTGGACTAGCGGGACGAGCTCCTACGAGCAGTACTTC. It codes for CSAWTSGTSSYEQYF.

This clonotype was seen at least ten times. V gene TRBV3-1 combines with J gene TRBJ2-1; 16 bases agree with TRBD2. The CDR3 has 16 residues. Looked up from germline, CDR1 is LGHDT and CDR2 is YNNKEL (reference sequence). V lost 5 bases, J lost 8 bases, and 6 bases stayed unmatched. DNA of the CDR3: TGTGCCAGCAGCTGGGGACTAGCGGGGGGGAGGGATGAGCAGTTCTTC. Translating gives CASSWGLAGGRDEQFF.

The CDR3: CSAGPEDRVDYGYTF. The CDR3 DNA reads as TGCAGTGCTGGGCCCGAGGACAGGGTGGATTATGGCTACACCTTC. J is TRBJ1-2 and V is TRBV20-1, with 8 bases identical to TRBD1. The ends lost 5 bases at V and 5 bases at J; junction bases unmatched: 13. The CDR3 is made up of 15 amino acids. The V gene's germline CDR1 is DFQATT and CDR2 SNEGSKA (reference sequence).

As concerns this clonotype: Because the CDR3 is missing its conserved closing phenylalanine or tryptophan, this is likely a read error. This sequence joins TRBV2 and TRBJ2-2; 9 positions match TRBD2. The germline gives CDR1 SNHLY, CDR2 FYNNEI. V lost 0 bases to trimming and J lost 8 bases; unmatched junction nucleotides: 13. The CDR3 is 18 residues long. CDR3 DNA: TGTGCCAGCAGTGAAGCACTTCGTGCGGGGGGGCTTACTGGGGAGCTGTTTCTT. Translated, it gives CASSEALRAGGLTGELFL.

On this clonotype: A junction boundary mismatches the germline segment, possibly from a read error. The chain joins TRBV20-1 to TRBJ2-5; D not resolved. Germline V CDR1 and CDR2: DFQATT, SNEGSKA (reference sequence). CDR3 length equals 14 residues. The CDR3 here is CSARVLGHQETQYF. CDR3 nucleotide sequence: TGCAGTGCCAGAGTTCTTGGACACCAAGAGACCCAGTACTTC.

By share, this clonotype ranks as medium-sized (0.01 to 0.1%). The chain combines TRBV24-1 with TRBJ1-1, with TRBD1 matching over 10 bases. Trimming cost V 6 bases and J 3 bases; bases outside gene matches: 3. There are 14 residues in the CDR3. Germline CDR1 and CDR2: KGHDR and SFDVKD. The CDR3 sequence is CATSSGTGDTEAFF. The CDR3 region has the DNA TGTGCCACCAGTTCCGGGACAGGGGACACTGAAGCTTTCTTT.

About this clonotype itself: It may be a read error: a sequence one base away is much more abundant. The chain is built from TRBV10-3 and TRBJ1-1, with D possibly being TRBD1 (5 bases). Trimming pared 5 bases from V and 3 bases from J, leaving 7 bases between. Germline V gene lookup returns CDR1 ENHRY and CDR2 SYGVKD. CDR3 size: 12 residues. In nucleotides, the CDR3 is TGTGCCATCAGTATGGGGGACACTGAAGCTTTCTTT. Its protein is CAISMGDTEAFF.

J is TRBJ1-2 and V is TRBV6-5, with a weak D call TRBD1 (6 bases). The germline CDR1 and CDR2 sequences are MNHEY and SVGAGI. The germline V and J ends were trimmed by 6 bases and 4 bases, with 12 bases remaining between them. The CDR3 covers 13 residues. The DNA of the CDR3 is TGTGCCAGCAGCCGGGACAAATTCTATGGCTACACCTTC. It encodes CASSRDKFYGYTF.

V usage is TRBV12-3 or TRBV12-4 and J usage is TRBJ1-3; D ambiguous. The CDR3 spans 17 residues. The V end lost 8 bases, the J end lost 0 bases, and 20 bases lay between the germline ends. The CDR3 nucleotides are TGTGCCAGCCCCCCTGCCCCCGAGACCCACTCTGGAAACACCATATATTTT. Protein product: CASPPAPETHSGNTIYF.

This clonotype was seen ten or more times. CDR3: CSARQGYTGELFF. CDR3 DNA sequence: TGCAGTGCTAGACAGGGGTACACCGGGGAGCTGTTTTTT. The chain joins TRBV20-1 to TRBJ2-2; TRBD1 might be the D (6 bases). Germline V gene sequence: CDR1 DFQATT, CDR2 SNEGSKA (reference sequence). The CDR3 contains 13 residues. Trimming left V 2 bases short and J 3 bases short, with 7 bases between.

In this sample, this clonotype turned up many times. The V gene is TRBV20-1, the J gene TRBJ2-5, with D unresolved. The CDR3 consists of 13 residues. Germline V CDR1 and CDR2: DFQATT, SNEGSKA (reference sequence). V lost 3 bases and J lost 4, with 12 bases in between. The CDR3 sequence is CSASGNSGETQYF. Written as DNA, the CDR3 is TGCAGTGCTAGCGGTAACAGTGGAGAGACCCAGTACTTC.

This clonotype has ten or more counts. The CDR3 loop is CSARETGDLVGSPLHF. CDR3 sequence (DNA): TGCAGTGCTAGAGAGACTGGGGACTTGGTGGGCTCACCCCTCCACTTT. The chain joins TRBV20-1 to TRBJ1-6; maybe TRBD1 (5 bases). The CDR3 spans 16 residues. V shed 0 bases and J shed 10 bases, with 19 bases lying between them. CDR1 is DFQATT, CDR2 SNEGSKA, per germline (reference sequence).

V usage is TRBV30 and J usage is TRBJ2-3, with 10 bases fitting TRBD1. Germline V gives CDR1 GTSNPN, CDR2 SVGIG (reference sequence). The CDR3 has 14 residues. Losses at the gene ends were 0 bases for V and 8 bases for J; bases not matched to a gene: 5. The CDR3: CAWSVGQGGATQYF. The DNA for the CDR3 is TGTGCCTGGAGTGTTGGACAGGGGGGAGCTACGCAGTATTTT.

This clonotype was observed many times. The rearrangement joins TRBV20-1 to TRBJ1-2; 7 bases align to TRBD1. The CDR3 runs 16 residues. The germline V gene encodes CDR1 DFQATT and CDR2 SNEGSKA (reference sequence). J gave up 5 bases and V 6 bases, and 18 bases lay outside the gene matches. The CDR3 protein is CSAAPLRTGEGYGYTF. For the CDR3, the DNA is TGCAGTGCCGCGCCCTTACGAACAGGGGAGGGATATGGCTACACCTTC.